A selection of T cell receptor beta chains follows, all from one sample in a study of PD-1 blockade in classical Hodgkin lymphoma. Produced via immunoSEQ multiplex PCR; TCRdb's table is partial and in-frame only. In the table there are 40,000 to 50,000 clones, 76% of which are singletons. The material sequenced was peripheral blood mononuclear cells (PBMCs), taken at baseline. Receptors were obtained from a human donor with classical Hodgkin lymphoma. The CDR3 runs from the conserved cysteine through the conserved F or W. The order of the fields is clone size, V gene, D gene, J gene, CDR3 protein, CDR3 DNA. A D gene is named only where the DNA matches it firmly. The size entry is marked missing in some rows and otherwise reads once, few, many or a size class.

clone size: -
V gene: TRBV7-9
D gene: -
J gene: TRBJ2-5
CDR3 protein: CASSLVPSETQYF
CDR3 DNA: TGTGCCAGCAGCTTAGTCCCCAGTGAAACCCAGTACTTC

clone size: -
V gene: TRBV2
D gene: TRBD1
J gene: TRBJ1-1
CDR3 protein: CASSVRAGGTEAFF
CDR3 DNA: TGTGCCAGCAGCGTCAGGGCAGGGGGCACTGAAGCTTTCTTT

clone size: -
V gene: TRBV7-2
D gene: -
J gene: TRBJ2-7
CDR3 protein: CASSLAIGGYEQYF
CDR3 DNA: TGTGCCAGCAGCTTAGCTATCGGGGGCTACGAGCAGTACTTC

clone size: -
V gene: TRBV7-3
D gene: TRBD1
J gene: TRBJ2-2
CDR3 protein: CASSRTGADTGELFF
CDR3 DNA: TGTGCCAGCAGCCGTACAGGGGCCGACACCGGGGAGCTGTTTTTT

clone size: -
V gene: TRBV6-6
D gene: TRBD2
J gene: TRBJ2-5
CDR3 protein: CASSFGTSVQETQYF
CDR3 DNA: TGTGCCAGCAGTTTCGGGACTAGCGTCCAAGAGACCCAGTACTTC

clone size: -
V gene: TRBV10-1
D gene: -
J gene: TRBJ1-4
CDR3 protein: CASSEAGPGEKLFF
CDR3 DNA: TGCGCCAGCAGTGAAGCAGGACCCGGTGAAAAACTGTTTTTT

clone size: -
V gene: TRBV29-1
D gene: TRBD1
J gene: TRBJ1-1
CDR3 protein: CSVNGQGAGAFF
CDR3 DNA: TGCAGCGTTAATGGACAGGGGGCTGGGGCTTTCTTT

clone size: -
V gene: TRBV2
D gene: -
J gene: TRBJ1-2
CDR3 protein: CASTTANYGYTF
CDR3 DNA: TGTGCCAGCACAACGGCTAACTATGGCTACACCTTC

clone size: -
V gene: TRBV6-1
D gene: -
J gene: TRBJ1-1
CDR3 protein: CASSSRLNTEAFF
CDR3 DNA: TGTGCCAGCAGTTCCAGATTGAACACTGAAGCTTTCTTT

clone size: -
V gene: TRBV5-6
D gene: -
J gene: TRBJ1-1
CDR3 protein: CASSLAGTGDTEAFF
CDR3 DNA: TGTGCCAGCAGCCTGGCCGGGACTGGGGACACTGAAGCTTTCTTT

clone size: -
V gene: TRBV7-2
D gene: -
J gene: TRBJ2-3
CDR3 protein: CASSYTDTQYF
CDR3 DNA: TGTGCCAGCAGCTATACAGATACGCAGTATTTT

clone size: -
V gene: TRBV19
D gene: -
J gene: TRBJ2-7
CDR3 protein: CASSIRVSDEQYF
CDR3 DNA: TGTGCCAGTAGCATCAGGGTTTCGGACGAGCAGTACTTC

clone size: once
V gene: TRBV7-2
D gene: -
J gene: TRBJ2-7
CDR3 protein: CASSLTDSYEQYF
CDR3 DNA: TGTGCCAGCAGCTTAACAGACTCCTACGAGCAGTACTTC

clone size: -
V gene: TRBV18
D gene: -
J gene: TRBJ1-4
CDR3 protein: CASSPSGHLNEKLFF
CDR3 DNA: TGTGCCAGCTCACCATCGGGACATCTCAATGAAAAACTGTTTTTT

clone size: -
V gene: TRBV9
D gene: TRBD1
J gene: TRBJ2-7
CDR3 protein: CASSGGQNYEQYF
CDR3 DNA: TGTGCCAGCAGCGGGGGACAGAATTACGAGCAGTACTTC

clone size: -
V gene: TRBV5-1
D gene: -
J gene: TRBJ2-5
CDR3 protein: CASSLGQETQYF
CDR3 DNA: TGCGCCAGCAGCTTGGGCCAAGAGACCCAGTACTTC

clone size: -
V gene: TRBV6-6
D gene: TRBD2
J gene: TRBJ2-4
CDR3 protein: CASRRGLAEPGAYF
CDR3 DNA: TGTGCCAGCAGAAGGGGACTAGCGGAGCCCGGGGCGTACTTC

clone size: -
V gene: TRBV7-2
D gene: -
J gene: TRBJ1-4
CDR3 protein: CASSLDLTGLEKLFF
CDR3 DNA: TGTGCCAGCAGCTTAGACTTAACGGGACTTGAAAAACTGTTTTTT

clone size: -
V gene: TRBV6-1
D gene: TRBD1
J gene: TRBJ2-7
CDR3 protein: CASRSGTGVYEQYF
CDR3 DNA: TGTGCCAGCAGGTCCGGGACAGGGGTCTACGAGCAGTACTTC

clone size: -
V gene: TRBV19
D gene: -
J gene: TRBJ2-2
CDR3 protein: CASSTPVPGELFF
CDR3 DNA: TGTGCCAGTAGTACCCCCGTCCCCGGGGAGCTGTTTTTT

clone size: -
V gene: TRBV6-6
D gene: -
J gene: TRBJ2-5
CDR3 protein: CASSYPDGKGETQYF
CDR3 DNA: TGTGCCAGCAGTTACCCAGACGGAAAAGGGGAGACCCAGTACTTC

clone size: few
V gene: TRBV30
D gene: TRBD2
J gene: TRBJ2-7
CDR3 protein: CAWTYGGYEQYF
CDR3 DNA: TGTGCCTGGACCTACGGGGGGTACGAGCAGTACTTC

clone size: -
V gene: TRBV18
D gene: -
J gene: TRBJ1-2
CDR3 protein: CASSPRGGDYGYTF
CDR3 DNA: TGTGCCAGCTCACCAAGGGGAGGTGACTATGGCTACACCTTC

clone size: -
V gene: TRBV30
D gene: TRBD2
J gene: TRBJ2-3
CDR3 protein: CAWSWQAGVADTQYF
CDR3 DNA: TGTGCCTGGAGTTGGCAAGCGGGAGTAGCAGATACGCAGTATTTT

clone size: -
V gene: TRBV21-1
D gene: -
J gene: TRBJ2-3
CDR3 protein: CASSKRARISRDTQYF
CDR3 DNA: TGTGCCAGCAGCAAAAGGGCCAGGATTTCCCGAGATACGCAGTATTTT

clone size: -
V gene: TRBV30
D gene: TRBD1
J gene: TRBJ1-6
CDR3 protein: CAWSKGTANSPLHF
CDR3 DNA: TGTGCCTGGAGTAAAGGGACAGCCAATTCACCCCTCCACTTT

clone size: -
V gene: TRBV4-2
D gene: TRBD2
J gene: TRBJ2-3
CDR3 protein: CASSQAEASGRPYDTQYF
CDR3 DNA: TGTGCCAGCAGCCAAGCCGAGGCTAGCGGGAGGCCCTACGATACGCAGTATTTT

clone size: -
V gene: TRBV6-6
D gene: TRBD2
J gene: TRBJ2-5
CDR3 protein: CASSYDTSGSPTQYF
CDR3 DNA: TGTGCCAGCAGTTACGATACTAGCGGGAGCCCGACCCAGTACTTC

clone size: -
V gene: TRBV27
D gene: TRBD1
J gene: TRBJ1-2
CDR3 protein: CASSLRTGGHGYTF
CDR3 DNA: TGTGCCAGCAGTTTGCGGACAGGGGGACATGGCTACACCTTC

clone size: -
V gene: TRBV9
D gene: -
J gene: TRBJ2-3
CDR3 protein: CASSLGDTQYF
CDR3 DNA: TGTGCCAGCAGCTTGGGGGATACGCAGTATTTT

clone size: -
V gene: TRBV10-3
D gene: -
J gene: TRBJ1-1
CDR3 protein: CAISESGGTEAFF
CDR3 DNA: TGTGCCATCAGTGAGTCCGGGGGAACTGAAGCTTTCTTT

clone size: few
V gene: TRBV7-8
D gene: TRBD1
J gene: TRBJ1-2
CDR3 protein: CASSSRDRQGGYTF
CDR3 DNA: TGTGCCAGCAGCTCCCGGGACAGACAAGGGGGCTACACCTTC